One sample yielded the 5 T cell receptor beta chains listed below, sequenced in a study of blood T cell repertoires in COVID-19. TCRdb's table, derived via immunoSEQ multiplex PCR, lists solely in-frame clones and lacks some. The table lists a few hundred thousand clones, approximately 89% of them singletons. The sequencing sample was made of peripheral blood. Receptors were obtained from a woman aged 25 to 39 with COVID-19, enrolled during active disease.

This clone turned up a few times. The rearrangement uses TRBV24-1 and TRBJ1-1, with 7 bases lining up with TRBD1. There are 12 residues in the CDR3. V trimming: 9 bases; J trimming: 1 base; junction bases outside the gene matches: 1. The germline CDR1 and CDR2 sequences are KGHDR and SFDVKD. The DNA of the CDR3 is TGTGCCACCCGGGACAGGAACACTGAAGCTTTCTTT. Its protein product is CATRDRNTEAFF.

CDR3 in amino acids: CASSPPGQGNIQYF. CDR3 nucleotides: TGTGCCAGCAGCCCCCCCGGACAGGGGAACATTCAGTACTTC. V gene TRBV7-9 combines with J gene TRBJ2-4; 9 bases agree with TRBD1. In germline, CDR1 is SEHNR, CDR2 FQNEAQ (reference sequence). J lost 7 bases, V lost 5 bases, and 6 bases had no gene match. The CDR3 runs 14 residues.

This chain uses TRBV27 with TRBJ2-7; the D gene is possibly TRBD2 (5 bases). The CDR3 contains 14 residues. V was shortened by 6 bases and J by 7 bases, with 19 bases between the two germline ends. Per the germline V gene, CDR1 is MNHEY and CDR2 is SMNVEV (reference sequence). The CDR3 DNA reads TGTGCCAGCAGCCTTAATCAGAGGGCAGGTGAGCAGTACTTC. Amino acids: CASSLNQRAGEQYF.

In DNA form, the CDR3 reads TGCGCCAGCAGACCTGACCCCGACTCAGCCTATGGCTACACCTTC. This codes for CASRPDPDSAYGYTF. The chain has TRBV5-1 and TRBJ1-2, with no clear D. With 5 bases removed from V and 4 bases from J, the gap between germline ends came to 18 bases. The germline CDR1 and CDR2 sequences are SGHRS and YFSETQ. This CDR3 region has 15 residues.

Written as DNA, the CDR3 is TGTGCCAGCAGCGGAATAGCGGGGGGGCGTGGTCCCCAGTACTTC. It specifies CASSGIAGGRGPQYF. The chain combines TRBV9 with TRBJ2-5; 11 bases align to TRBD2. This CDR3 has 15 amino acids. Germline V CDR1 and CDR2: SGDLS, YYNGEE. V trimming: 3 bases; J trimming: 9 bases; junction bases outside the gene matches: 10.